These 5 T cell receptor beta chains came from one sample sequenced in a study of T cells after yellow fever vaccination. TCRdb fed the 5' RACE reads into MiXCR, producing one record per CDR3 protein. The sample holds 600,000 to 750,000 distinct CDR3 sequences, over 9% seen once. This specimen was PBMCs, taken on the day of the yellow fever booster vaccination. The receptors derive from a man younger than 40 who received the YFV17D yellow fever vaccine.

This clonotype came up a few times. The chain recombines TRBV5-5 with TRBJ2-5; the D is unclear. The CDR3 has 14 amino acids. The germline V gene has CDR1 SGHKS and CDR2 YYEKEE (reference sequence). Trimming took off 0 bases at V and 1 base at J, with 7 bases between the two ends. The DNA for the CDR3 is TGTGCCAGCAGCTTGGGCTGGGTCCAAGAGACCCAGTACTTC. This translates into CASSLGWVQETQYF.

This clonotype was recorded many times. This CDR3 is CASSLDRVGNQPQHF. DNA for the CDR3: TGTGCCAGCAGTCTCGACAGGGTTGGCAATCAGCCCCAGCATTTT. The rearrangement uses TRBV27 and TRBJ1-5, with 7 bases fitting TRBD1. There are 15 residues in the CDR3. Trimming took 5 bases from V and 2 from J; bases not matched to a gene: 6. Per the germline V gene, CDR1 is MNHEY and CDR2 is SMNVEV (reference sequence).

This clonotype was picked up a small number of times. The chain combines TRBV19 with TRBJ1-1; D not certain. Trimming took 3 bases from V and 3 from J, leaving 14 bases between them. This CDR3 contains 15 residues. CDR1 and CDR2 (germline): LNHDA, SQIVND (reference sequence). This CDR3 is CASSIFGGPYTEAFF. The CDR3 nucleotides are TGTGCCAGTAGTATTTTCGGCGGGCCATACACTGAAGCTTTCTTT. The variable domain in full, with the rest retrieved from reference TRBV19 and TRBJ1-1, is DGGITQSPKYLFRKEGQNVTLSCEQNLNHDAMYWYRQDPGQGLRLIYYSQIVNDFQKGDIAEGYSVSREKKESFPLTVTSAQKNPTAFYLCASSIFGGPYTEAFFGQGTRLTVV.

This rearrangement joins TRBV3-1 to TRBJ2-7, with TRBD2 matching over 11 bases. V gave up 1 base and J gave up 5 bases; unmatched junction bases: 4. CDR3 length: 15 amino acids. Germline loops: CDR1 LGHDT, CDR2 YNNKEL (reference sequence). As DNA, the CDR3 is TGTGCCAGCAGCCAAGTAGCGGGAGGGTCCCACGAGCAGTACTTC. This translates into CASSQVAGGSHEQYF.

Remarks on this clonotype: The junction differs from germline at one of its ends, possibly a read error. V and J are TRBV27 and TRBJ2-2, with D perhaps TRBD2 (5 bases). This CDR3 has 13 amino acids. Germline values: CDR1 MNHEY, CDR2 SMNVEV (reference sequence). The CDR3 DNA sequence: TGTGCCAGCAGACGGGAAAACACCGGGGAGCAGTTTTTT. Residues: CASRRENTGEQFF.